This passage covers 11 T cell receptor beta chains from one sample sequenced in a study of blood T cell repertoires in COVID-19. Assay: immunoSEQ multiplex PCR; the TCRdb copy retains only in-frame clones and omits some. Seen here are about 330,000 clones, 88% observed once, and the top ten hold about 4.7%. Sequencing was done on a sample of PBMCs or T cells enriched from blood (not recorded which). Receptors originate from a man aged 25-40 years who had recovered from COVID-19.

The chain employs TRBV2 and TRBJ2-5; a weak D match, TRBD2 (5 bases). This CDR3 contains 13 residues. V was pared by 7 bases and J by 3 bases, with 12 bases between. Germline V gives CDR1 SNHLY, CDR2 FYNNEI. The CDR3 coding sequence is TGTGCCAGCAAGTTGAGGGTCAAAGAGACCCAGTACTTC. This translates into CASKLRVKETQYF.

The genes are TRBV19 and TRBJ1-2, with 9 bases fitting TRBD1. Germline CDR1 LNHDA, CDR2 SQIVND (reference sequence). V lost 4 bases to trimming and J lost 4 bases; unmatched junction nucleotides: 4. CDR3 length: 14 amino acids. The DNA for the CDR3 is TGTGCCAGTAGTACGGGACAGGGCCCCTATGGCTACACCTTC. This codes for CASSTGQGPYGYTF.

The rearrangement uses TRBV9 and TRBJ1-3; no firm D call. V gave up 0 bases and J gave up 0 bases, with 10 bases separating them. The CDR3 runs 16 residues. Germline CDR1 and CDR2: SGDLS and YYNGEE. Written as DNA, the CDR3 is TGTGCCAGCAGCGTAGAGGCGGCGATCTCTGGAAACACCATATATTTT. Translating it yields CASSVEAAISGNTIYF.

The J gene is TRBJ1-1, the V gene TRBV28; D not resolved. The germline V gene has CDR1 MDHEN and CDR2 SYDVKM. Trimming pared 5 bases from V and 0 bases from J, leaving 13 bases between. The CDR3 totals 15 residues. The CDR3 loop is CASSPDHELNTEAFF. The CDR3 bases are TGTGCCAGCAGTCCCGATCACGAGCTGAACACTGAAGCTTTCTTT.

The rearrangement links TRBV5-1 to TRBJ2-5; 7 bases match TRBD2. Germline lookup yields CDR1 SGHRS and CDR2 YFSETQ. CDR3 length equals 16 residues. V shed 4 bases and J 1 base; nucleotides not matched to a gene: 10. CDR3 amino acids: CASSPRVAGFQETQYF. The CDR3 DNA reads TGCGCCAGCAGCCCACGAGTAGCGGGTTTCCAAGAGACCCAGTACTTC.

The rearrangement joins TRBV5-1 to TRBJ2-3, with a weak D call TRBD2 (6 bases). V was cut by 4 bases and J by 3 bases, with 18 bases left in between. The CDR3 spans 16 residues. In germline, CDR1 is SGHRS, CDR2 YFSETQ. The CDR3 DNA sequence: TGCGCCAGCAGCCCCTTCGGAGGCGGGACGACAGATACGCAGTATTTT. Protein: CASSPFGGGTTDTQYF.

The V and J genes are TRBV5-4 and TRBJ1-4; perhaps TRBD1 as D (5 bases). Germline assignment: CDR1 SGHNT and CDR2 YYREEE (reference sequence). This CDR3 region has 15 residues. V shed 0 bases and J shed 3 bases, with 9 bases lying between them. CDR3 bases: TGTGCCAGCAGCTTGGGGGGACTTTCTAATGAAAAACTGTTTTTT. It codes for CASSLGGLSNEKLFF.

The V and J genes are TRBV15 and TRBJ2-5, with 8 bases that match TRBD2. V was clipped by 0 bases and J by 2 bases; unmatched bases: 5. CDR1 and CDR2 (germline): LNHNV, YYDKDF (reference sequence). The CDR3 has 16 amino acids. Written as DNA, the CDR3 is TGTGCCACCAGCAGAGATGCGGGGGGTGTACAAGAGACCCAGTACTTC. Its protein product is CATSRDAGGVQETQYF.

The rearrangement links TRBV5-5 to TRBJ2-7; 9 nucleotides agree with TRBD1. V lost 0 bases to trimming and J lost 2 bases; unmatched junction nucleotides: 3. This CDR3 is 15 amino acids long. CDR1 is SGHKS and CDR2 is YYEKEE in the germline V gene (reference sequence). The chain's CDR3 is CASSLEWTGAYEQYF. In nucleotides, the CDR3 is TGTGCCAGCAGCTTGGAATGGACAGGGGCCTACGAGCAGTACTTC. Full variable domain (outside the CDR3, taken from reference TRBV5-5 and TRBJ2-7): DAGVTQSPTHLIKTRGQQVTLRCSPISGHKSVSWYQQVLGQGPQFIFQYYEKEERGRGNFPDRFSARQFPNYSSELNVNALLLGDSALYLCASSLEWTGAYEQYFGPGTRLTVT.

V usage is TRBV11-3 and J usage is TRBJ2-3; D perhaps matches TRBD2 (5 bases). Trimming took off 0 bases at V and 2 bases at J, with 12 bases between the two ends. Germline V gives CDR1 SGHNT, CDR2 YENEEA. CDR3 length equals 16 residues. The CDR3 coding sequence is TGTGCCAGCAGCTTAGATTGGGCGGAGGCCACAGATACGCAGTATTTT. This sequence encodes CASSLDWAEATDTQYF.

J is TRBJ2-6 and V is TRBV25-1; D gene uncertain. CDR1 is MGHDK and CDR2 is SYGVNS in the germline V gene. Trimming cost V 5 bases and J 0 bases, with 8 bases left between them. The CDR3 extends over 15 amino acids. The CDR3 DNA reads TGTGCCAGCAGTCTCCTGAGCTCTGGGGCCAACGTCCTGACTTTC. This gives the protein CASSLLSSGANVLTF.